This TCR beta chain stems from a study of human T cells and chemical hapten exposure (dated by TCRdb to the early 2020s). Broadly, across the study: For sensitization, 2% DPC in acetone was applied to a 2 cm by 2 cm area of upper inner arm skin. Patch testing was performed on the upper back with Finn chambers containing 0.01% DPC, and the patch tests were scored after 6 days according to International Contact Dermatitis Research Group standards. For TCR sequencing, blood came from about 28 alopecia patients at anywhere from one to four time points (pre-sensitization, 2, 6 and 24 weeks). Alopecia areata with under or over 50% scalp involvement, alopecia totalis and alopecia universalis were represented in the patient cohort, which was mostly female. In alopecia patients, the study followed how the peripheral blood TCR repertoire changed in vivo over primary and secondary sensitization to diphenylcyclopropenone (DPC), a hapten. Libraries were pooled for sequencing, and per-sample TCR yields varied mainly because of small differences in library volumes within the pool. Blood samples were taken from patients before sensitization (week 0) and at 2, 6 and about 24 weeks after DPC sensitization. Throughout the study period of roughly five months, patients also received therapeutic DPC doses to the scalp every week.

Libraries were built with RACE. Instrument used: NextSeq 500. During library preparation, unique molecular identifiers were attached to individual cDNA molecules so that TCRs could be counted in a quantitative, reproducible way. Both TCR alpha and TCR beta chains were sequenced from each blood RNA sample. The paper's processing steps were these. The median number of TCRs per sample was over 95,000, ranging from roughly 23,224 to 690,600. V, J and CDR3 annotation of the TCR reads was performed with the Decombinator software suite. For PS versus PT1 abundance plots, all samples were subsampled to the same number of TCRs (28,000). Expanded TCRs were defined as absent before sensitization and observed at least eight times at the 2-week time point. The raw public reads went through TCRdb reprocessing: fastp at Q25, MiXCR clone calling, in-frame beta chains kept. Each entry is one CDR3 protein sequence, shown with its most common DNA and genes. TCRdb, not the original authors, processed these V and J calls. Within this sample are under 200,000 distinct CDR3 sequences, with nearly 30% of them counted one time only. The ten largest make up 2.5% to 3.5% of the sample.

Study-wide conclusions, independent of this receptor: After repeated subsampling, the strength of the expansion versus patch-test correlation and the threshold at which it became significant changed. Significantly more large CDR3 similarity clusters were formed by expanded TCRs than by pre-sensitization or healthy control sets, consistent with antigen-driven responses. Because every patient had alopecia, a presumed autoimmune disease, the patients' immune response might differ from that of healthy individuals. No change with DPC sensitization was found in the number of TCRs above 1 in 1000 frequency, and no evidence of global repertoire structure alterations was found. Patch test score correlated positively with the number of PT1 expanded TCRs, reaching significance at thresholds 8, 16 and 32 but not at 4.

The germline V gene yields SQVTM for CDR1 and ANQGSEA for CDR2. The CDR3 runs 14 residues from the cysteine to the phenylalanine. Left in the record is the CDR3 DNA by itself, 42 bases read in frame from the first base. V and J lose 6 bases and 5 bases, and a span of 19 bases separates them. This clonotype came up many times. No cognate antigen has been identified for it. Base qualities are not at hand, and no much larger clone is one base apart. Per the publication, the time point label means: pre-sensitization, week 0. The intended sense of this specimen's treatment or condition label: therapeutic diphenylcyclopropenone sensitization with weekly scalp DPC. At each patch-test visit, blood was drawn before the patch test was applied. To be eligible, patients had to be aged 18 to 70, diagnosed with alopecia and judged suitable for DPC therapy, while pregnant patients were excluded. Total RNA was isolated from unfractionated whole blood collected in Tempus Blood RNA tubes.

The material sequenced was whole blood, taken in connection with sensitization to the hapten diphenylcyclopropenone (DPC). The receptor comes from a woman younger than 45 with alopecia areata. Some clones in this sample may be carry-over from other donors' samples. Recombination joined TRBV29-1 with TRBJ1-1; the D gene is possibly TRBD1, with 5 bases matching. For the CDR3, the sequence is CSVRLSAGFTEAFF. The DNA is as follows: TGCAGCGTCCGACTTAGTGCAGGGTTTACTGAAGCTTTCTTT.